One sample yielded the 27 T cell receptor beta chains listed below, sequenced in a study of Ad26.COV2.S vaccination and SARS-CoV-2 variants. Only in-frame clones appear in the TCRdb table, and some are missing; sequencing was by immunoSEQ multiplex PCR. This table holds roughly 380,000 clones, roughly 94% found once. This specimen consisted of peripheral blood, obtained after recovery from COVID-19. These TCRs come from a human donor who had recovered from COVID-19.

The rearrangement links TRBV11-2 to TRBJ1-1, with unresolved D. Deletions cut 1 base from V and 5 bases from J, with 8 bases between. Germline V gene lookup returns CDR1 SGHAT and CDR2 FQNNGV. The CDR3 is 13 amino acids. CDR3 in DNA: TGTGCCAGCAGCTTAGCCTACGGGACTGAAGCTTTCTTT. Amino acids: CASSLAYGTEAFF.

The CDR3 spells CASSPRQGGSYNSPLHF. CDR3 coding DNA: TGTGCCAGTAGTCCCAGACAGGGAGGCTCCTATAATTCACCCCTCCACTTT. The chain employs TRBV19 and TRBJ1-6; 7 nucleotides line up with TRBD1. This CDR3 spans 17 amino acids. Germline values: CDR1 LNHDA, CDR2 SQIVND (reference sequence). The V and J ends lost 5 bases and 0 bases, in that order; junction bases with no gene match: 7.

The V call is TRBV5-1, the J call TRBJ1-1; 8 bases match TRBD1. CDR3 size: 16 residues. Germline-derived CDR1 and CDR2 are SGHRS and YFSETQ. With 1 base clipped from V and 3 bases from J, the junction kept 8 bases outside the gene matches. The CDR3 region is CASSLSQGALDTEAFF. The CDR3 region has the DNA TGCGCCAGCAGCTTGTCGCAGGGGGCCTTGGACACTGAAGCTTTCTTT.

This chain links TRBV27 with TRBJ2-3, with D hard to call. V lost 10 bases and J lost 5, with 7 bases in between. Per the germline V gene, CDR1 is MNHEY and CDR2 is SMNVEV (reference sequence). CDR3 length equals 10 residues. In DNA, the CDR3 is TGTGCCACCAACAGAGATACGCAGTATTTT. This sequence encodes CATNRDTQYF.

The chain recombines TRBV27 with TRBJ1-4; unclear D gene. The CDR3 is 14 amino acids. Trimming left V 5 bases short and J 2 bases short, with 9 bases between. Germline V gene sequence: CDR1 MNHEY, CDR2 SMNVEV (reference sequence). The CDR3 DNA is TGTGCCAGCAGTCCCCGGACGACTAATGAAAAACTGTTTTTT. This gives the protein CASSPRTTNEKLFF.

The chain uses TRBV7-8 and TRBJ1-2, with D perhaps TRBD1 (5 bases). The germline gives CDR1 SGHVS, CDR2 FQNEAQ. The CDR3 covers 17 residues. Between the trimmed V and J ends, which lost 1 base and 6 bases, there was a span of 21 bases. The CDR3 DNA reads TGTGCCAGCAGCTTAGTCCGCGGCAGGGCGTTCGGTCATGGCTACACCTTC. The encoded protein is CASSLVRGRAFGHGYTF.

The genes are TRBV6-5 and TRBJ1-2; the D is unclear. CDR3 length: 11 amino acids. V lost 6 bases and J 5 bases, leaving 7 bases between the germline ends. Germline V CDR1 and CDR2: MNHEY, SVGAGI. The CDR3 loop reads CASRASYGYTF. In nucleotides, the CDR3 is TGTGCCAGCAGGGCCTCGTATGGCTACACCTTC.

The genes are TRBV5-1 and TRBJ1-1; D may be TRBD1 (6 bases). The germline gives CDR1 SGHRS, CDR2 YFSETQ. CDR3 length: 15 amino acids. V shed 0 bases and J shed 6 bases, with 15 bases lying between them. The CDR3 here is CASSLDARPGAEAFF. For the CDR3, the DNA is TGCGCCAGCAGCTTGGATGCGCGACCAGGGGCTGAAGCTTTCTTT.

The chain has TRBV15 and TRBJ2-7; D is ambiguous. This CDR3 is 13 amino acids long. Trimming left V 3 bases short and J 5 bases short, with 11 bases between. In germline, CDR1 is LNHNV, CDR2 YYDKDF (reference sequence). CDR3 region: CATSSLHQNEQYF. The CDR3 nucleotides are TGTGCCACCAGCAGTCTACACCAAAACGAGCAGTACTTC.

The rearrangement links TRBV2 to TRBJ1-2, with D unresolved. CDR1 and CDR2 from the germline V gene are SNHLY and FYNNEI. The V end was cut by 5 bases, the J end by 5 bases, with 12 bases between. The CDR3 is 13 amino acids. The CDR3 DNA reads TGTGCCAGCAGTCTACAGAGAACATATGGCTACACCTTC. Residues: CASSLQRTYGYTF.

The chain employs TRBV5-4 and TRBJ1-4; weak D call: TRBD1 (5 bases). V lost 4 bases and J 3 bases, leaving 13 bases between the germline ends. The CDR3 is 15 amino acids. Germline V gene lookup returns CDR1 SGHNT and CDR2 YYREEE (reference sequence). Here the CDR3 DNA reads TGTGCCAGCAGCACCCTAGGGGTGTCTAATGAAAAACTGTTTTTT. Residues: CASSTLGVSNEKLFF.

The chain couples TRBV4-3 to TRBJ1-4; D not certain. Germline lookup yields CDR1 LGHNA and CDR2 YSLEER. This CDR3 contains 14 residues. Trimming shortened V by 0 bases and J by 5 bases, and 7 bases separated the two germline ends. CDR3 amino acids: CASSQDEENEKLFF. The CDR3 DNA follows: TGCGCCAGCAGCCAAGATGAAGAAAATGAAAAACTGTTTTTT.

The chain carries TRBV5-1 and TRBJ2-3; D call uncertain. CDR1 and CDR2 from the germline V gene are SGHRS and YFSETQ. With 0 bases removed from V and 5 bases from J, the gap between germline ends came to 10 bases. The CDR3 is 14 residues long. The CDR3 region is CASSLEVQLDTQYF. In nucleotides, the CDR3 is TGCGCCAGCAGCTTGGAGGTACAACTAGATACGCAGTATTTT.

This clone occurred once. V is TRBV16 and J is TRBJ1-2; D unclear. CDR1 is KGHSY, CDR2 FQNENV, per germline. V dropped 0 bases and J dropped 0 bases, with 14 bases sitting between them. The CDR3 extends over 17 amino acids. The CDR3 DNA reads TGTGCCAGCAGCCAATCACCGGGGAGGGCAGCTAACTATGGCTACACCTTC. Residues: CASSQSPGRAANYGYTF.

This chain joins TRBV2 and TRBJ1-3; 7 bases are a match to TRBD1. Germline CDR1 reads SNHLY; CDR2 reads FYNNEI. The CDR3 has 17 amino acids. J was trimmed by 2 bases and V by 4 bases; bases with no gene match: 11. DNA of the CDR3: TGTGCCAGCAGTGGCCGGACAGGCTCGCAGGCTGGAAACACCATATATTTT. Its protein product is CASSGRTGSQAGNTIYF.

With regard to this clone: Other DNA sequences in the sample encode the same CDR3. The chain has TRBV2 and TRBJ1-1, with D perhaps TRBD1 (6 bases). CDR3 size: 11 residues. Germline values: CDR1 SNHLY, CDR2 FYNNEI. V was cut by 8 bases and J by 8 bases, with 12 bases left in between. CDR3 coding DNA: TGTGCCAGCTCGGGGGCCAGGGAAGCTTTCTTT. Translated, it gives CASSGAREAFF. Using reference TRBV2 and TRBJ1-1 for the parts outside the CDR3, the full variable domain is EPEVTQTPSHQVTQMGQEVILRCVPISNHLYFYWYRQILGQKVEFLVSFYNNEISEKSEIFDDQFSVERPDGSNFTLKIRSTKLEDSAMYFCASSGAREAFFGQGTRLTVV.

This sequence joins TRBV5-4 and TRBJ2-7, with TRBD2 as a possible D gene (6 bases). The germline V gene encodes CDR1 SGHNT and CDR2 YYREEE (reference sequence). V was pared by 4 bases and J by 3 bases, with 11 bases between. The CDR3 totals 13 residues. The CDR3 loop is CASSRDSDYEQYF. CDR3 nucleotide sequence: TGTGCCAGCAGCCGGGACTCCGACTACGAGCAGTACTTC. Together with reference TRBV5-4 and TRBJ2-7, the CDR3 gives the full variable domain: ETGVTQSPTHLIKTRGQQVTLRCSSQSGHNTVSWYQQALGQGPQFIFQYYREEENGRGNFPPRFSGLQFPNYSSELNVNALELDDSALYLCASSRDSDYEQYFGPGTRLTVT.

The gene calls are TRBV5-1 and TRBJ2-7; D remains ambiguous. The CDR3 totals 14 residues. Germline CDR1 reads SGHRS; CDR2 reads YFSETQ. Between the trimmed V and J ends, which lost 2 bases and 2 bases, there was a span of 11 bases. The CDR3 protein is CASSLSGPPYEQYF. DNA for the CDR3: TGCGCCAGCAGCTTAAGTGGGCCTCCCTACGAGCAGTACTTC.

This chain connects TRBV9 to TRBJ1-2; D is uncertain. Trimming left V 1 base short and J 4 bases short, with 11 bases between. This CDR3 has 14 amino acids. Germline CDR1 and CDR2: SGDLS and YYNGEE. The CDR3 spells CASSVSGGGYGYTF. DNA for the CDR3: TGTGCCAGCAGCGTAAGTGGAGGCGGCTATGGCTACACCTTC.

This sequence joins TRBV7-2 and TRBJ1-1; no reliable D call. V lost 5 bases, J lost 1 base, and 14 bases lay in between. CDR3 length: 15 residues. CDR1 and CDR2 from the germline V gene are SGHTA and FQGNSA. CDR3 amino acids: CASSPNLQQNTEAFF. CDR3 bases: TGTGCCAGCAGCCCAAACTTACAGCAGAACACTGAAGCTTTCTTT.

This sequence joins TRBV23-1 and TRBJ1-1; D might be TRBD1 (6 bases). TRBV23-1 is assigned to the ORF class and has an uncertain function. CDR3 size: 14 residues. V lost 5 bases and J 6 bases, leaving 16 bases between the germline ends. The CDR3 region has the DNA TGCGCCAGCAGTTCCAGCAGTTGGGGGCCTGAAGCTTTCTTT. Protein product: CASSSSSWGPEAFF.

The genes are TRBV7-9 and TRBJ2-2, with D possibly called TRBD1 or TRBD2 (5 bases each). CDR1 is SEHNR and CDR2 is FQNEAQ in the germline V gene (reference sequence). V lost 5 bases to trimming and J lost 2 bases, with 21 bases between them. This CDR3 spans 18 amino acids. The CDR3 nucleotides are TGTGCCAGCAGCCTACCCACGACGGGGACGAGTAACACCGGGGAGCTGTTTTTT. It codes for CASSLPTTGTSNTGELFF.

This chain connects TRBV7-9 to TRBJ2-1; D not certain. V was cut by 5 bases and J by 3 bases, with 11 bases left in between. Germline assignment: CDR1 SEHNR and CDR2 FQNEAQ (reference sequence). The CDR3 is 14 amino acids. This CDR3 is CASSPLGVYNEQFF. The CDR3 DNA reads TGTGCCAGCAGCCCACTTGGAGTCTACAATGAGCAGTTCTTC.

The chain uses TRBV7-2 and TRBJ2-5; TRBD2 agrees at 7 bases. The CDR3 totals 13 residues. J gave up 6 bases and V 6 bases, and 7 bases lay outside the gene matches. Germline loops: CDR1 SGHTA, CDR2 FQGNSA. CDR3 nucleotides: TGTGCCAGCAGTGGACTAGTCTCGAAGACCCAGTACTTC. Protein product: CASSGLVSKTQYF.

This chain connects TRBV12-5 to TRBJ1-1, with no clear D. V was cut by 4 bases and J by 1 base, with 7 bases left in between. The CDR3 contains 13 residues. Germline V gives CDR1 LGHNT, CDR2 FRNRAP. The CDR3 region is CASGWTKNTEAFF. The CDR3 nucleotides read TGTGCTAGTGGTTGGACCAAGAACACTGAAGCTTTCTTT.

The CDR3 DNA is TGTGCCAGCAGCCCCACCCGGGGTGGGACTACGGAGCAGTACTTC. Translated: CASSPTRGGTTEQYF. V and J are TRBV7-9 and TRBJ2-7; 7 positions agree with TRBD2. V was pared by 5 bases and J by 7 bases, with 14 bases of the junction left unmatched. The CDR3 extends over 15 amino acids. From germline, CDR1 is SEHNR and CDR2 FQNEAQ (reference sequence).

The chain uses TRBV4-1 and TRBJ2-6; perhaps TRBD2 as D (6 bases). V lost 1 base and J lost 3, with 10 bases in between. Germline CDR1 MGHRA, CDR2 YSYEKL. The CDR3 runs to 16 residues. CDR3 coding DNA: TGCGCCAGCAGCCAAGGGAGGGGTGGTGGGGCCAACGTCCTGACTTTC. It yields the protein CASSQGRGGGANVLTF.